A single sample is the source of the 3 T cell receptor beta chains below, sequenced in a study of CD8 T cells in ankylosing spondylitis. From the 5' RACE reads, TCRdb called clonotypes with MiXCR, one entry per CDR3 protein. Of over 110,000 distinct CDR3 sequences in the sample, roughly 8% were seen once. The sequenced sample consisted of synovial fluid, either unsorted or a sorted T cell fraction (not recorded which). These receptors were obtained from a male donor with ankylosing spondylitis.

This clonotype was found many times. V is TRBV20-1 and J is TRBJ2-3; possibly TRBD2 for D (5 bases). The CDR3 is 15 amino acids. Germline V lookup: CDR1 DFQATT, CDR2 SNEGSKA (reference sequence). Deletions cut 0 bases from V and 0 bases from J, with 10 bases between. The CDR3 loop is CSARDGADSTDTQYF. The CDR3 nucleotides are TGCAGTGCTAGAGATGGAGCGGACAGCACAGATACGCAGTATTTT.

This clonotype came up many times. This chain links TRBV5-1 with TRBJ1-2, with D possibly matching TRBD1 (6 bases). CDR1 and CDR2 (germline): SGHRS, YFSETQ. V dropped 4 bases and J dropped 6 bases, with 13 bases sitting between them. This CDR3 has 13 amino acids. The CDR3 DNA is TGCGCCAGCAGCGCGAGGGGGAATGATGGCTACACCTTC. As protein: CASSARGNDGYTF.

This clonotype was detected many times. The V gene is TRBV28, the J gene TRBJ1-1; D possibly corresponds to TRBD1 (6 bases). Between the trimmed V and J ends, which lost 6 bases and 0 bases, there was a span of 14 bases. The germline V gene has CDR1 MDHEN and CDR2 SYDVKM. The CDR3 loop spans 15 amino acids. In DNA form, the CDR3 reads TGTGCCAGCAGCAGATTGGACAGCCTGAACACTGAAGCTTTCTTT. Encoded protein: CASSRLDSLNTEAFF.